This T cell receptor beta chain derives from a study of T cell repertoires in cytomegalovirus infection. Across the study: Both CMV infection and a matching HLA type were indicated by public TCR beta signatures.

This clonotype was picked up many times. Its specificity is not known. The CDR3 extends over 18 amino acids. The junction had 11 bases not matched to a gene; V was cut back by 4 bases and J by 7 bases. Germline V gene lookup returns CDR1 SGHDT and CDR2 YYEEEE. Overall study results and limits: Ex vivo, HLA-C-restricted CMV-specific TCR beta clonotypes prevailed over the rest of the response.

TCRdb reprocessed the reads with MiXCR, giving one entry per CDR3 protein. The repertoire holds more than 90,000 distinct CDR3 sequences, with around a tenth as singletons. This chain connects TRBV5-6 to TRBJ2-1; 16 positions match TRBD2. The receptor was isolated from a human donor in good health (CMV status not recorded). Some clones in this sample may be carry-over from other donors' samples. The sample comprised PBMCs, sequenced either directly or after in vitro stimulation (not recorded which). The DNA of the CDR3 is TGTGCCAGCAGCCCGCCGGGACTAGCGGGAGGGCCGATGAATGAGCAGTTCTTC. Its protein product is CASSPPGLAGGPMNEQFF.